Shown below are 28 T cell receptor beta chains from a single sample sequenced in a study of T cell repertoires in cytomegalovirus infection. In TCRdb, the reads were re-called with MiXCR into one record per CDR3 protein. The sample has under 800,000 distinct CDR3 sequences; roughly 26% are singletons. The sample consisted of CD8+ T cells from PBMCs. The receptors here all came from a human donor in good health (CMV status not recorded). Some clones in this sample may be carry-over from other donors' samples.

This chain uses TRBV5-1 with TRBJ2-2; TRBD2 is a possible D gene (7 bases). This CDR3 is built from 19 residues. Trimming shortened V by 4 bases and J by 4 bases, and 26 bases separated the two germline ends. Germline V gene sequence: CDR1 SGHRS, CDR2 YFSETQ. The CDR3 coding sequence is TGCGCCAGCAGCCCCTGGCGAGGGGGGGGGCGCAACGGCACCGGGGAGCTGTTTTTT. Translated: CASSPWRGGGRNGTGELFF.

This clonotype was observed a few times. The chain links TRBV7-6 to TRBJ1-2, with D hard to call. Trimming shortened V by 0 bases and J by 8 bases, and 10 bases separated the two germline ends. The CDR3 runs to 13 residues. In germline, CDR1 is SGHVS, CDR2 FNYEAQ. The CDR3 is CASSLAPNKGYTF. Here the CDR3 DNA reads TGTGCCAGCAGCTTAGCGCCGAACAAGGGCTACACCTTC.

Ten or more counts support this clonotype. The V call is TRBV6-2 or TRBV6-3, the J call TRBJ2-6; D not resolved. Germline assignment: CDR1 MNHEY and CDR2 SVGEGT. The length of the CDR3 is 20 residues. V was trimmed by 5 bases and J by 0 bases, leaving 23 bases between them. The CDR3 DNA sequence: TGTGCCAGCAGTCCCGTTGGGCCAGTGAACCCCAGCTCTGGGGCCAACGTCCTGACTTTC. Translating it yields CASSPVGPVNPSSGANVLTF.

This clonotype was detected a few times. The chain employs TRBV10-3 and TRBJ1-1, with D possibly TRBD1 on 5 matching bases. Trimming cost V 5 bases and J 1 base, with 8 bases left between them. The length of the CDR3 is 13 residues. CDR1 and CDR2 (germline): ENHRY, SYGVKD. CDR3 coding DNA: TGTGCCATCAGTTCTCAGGGGAACACTGAAGCTTTCTTT. It encodes CAISSQGNTEAFF.

This clonotype was counted once. One end of the junction is discordant with germline, which a read error may explain. V gene TRBV7-9 combines with J gene TRBJ1-1, with no clear D. The CDR3 runs to 12 residues. CDR1 is SEHNR and CDR2 is FQNEAQ in the germline V gene (reference sequence). The CDR3 sequence: CVSSLRGTEAFF. The CDR3 DNA reads TGTGTCAGCAGCTTAAGAGGGACTGAAGCTTTCTTT.

The sample holds many counts of this clonotype. This chain connects TRBV7-6 to TRBJ2-2; D uncertain. Between the trimmed V and J ends, which lost 1 base and 4 bases, there was a span of 7 bases. The CDR3 extends over 14 amino acids. In germline, CDR1 is SGHVS, CDR2 FNYEAQ. In DNA form, the CDR3 reads TGTGCCAGCAGCTTAGAACCAGTCACCGGGGAGCTGTTTTTT. Translating it yields CASSLEPVTGELFF.

The table lists this clonotype with a few counts. The chain joins TRBV6-4 to TRBJ1-1; D not certain. Germline CDR1 reads MRHNA; CDR2 reads SNTAGT. V lost 6 bases and J lost 5, with 13 bases in between. The CDR3 consists of 13 residues. CDR3 in DNA: TGTGCCAGCAGGCGGGAGGGAGCGACTGAAGCTTTCTTT. This gives the protein CASRREGATEAFF.

This clonotype was detected ten times or more. The chain uses TRBV7-2 and TRBJ2-7; D is perhaps TRBD2 (6 bases). V dropped 2 bases and J dropped 1 base, with 12 bases sitting between them. The CDR3 contains 15 residues. Germline-derived CDR1 and CDR2 are SGHTA and FQGNSA. The CDR3 loop reads CASSLFPGESYEQYV. In DNA, the CDR3 is TGTGCCAGCAGCTTATTCCCGGGGGAATCCTACGAGCAGTACGTC.

The rearrangement joins TRBV28 to TRBJ2-7; 7 positions match TRBD1. From germline, CDR1 is MDHEN and CDR2 SYDVKM. V lost 7 bases and J lost 2; bases outside the gene matches: 8. This CDR3 is 14 amino acids long. The CDR3 DNA is TGTGCCAGCACCCCGAGGGACAGCGCCTACGAGCAGTACGTC. It yields the protein CASTPRDSAYEQYV.

The J gene is TRBJ2-2, the V gene TRBV12-3 or TRBV12-4; TRBD1 or TRBD2 may be the D gene (5 bases each). This CDR3 is built from 15 residues. Trimming took 6 bases from V and 2 from J, leaving 13 bases between them. Written as DNA, the CDR3 is TGTGCCAGCAGCCTCCCTGGGGGAAACACCGGGGAGCTGTTTTTT. It is translated as CASSLPGGNTGELFF.

The gene calls are TRBV23-1 and TRBJ2-1; TRBD2 aligns across 8 bases. TRBV23-1 is identified as an open reading frame with a role that is uncertain. The V segment lost 0 bases and the J segment 2 bases; nucleotides outside the gene matches: 9. There are 18 residues in the CDR3. The CDR3 loop reads CASSQSRAGGGPYNEQFF. For the CDR3, the DNA is TGCGCCAGCAGTCAATCGAGAGCCGGGGGGGGACCCTACAATGAGCAGTTCTTC.

This chain links TRBV28 with TRBJ2-7; tentatively, D is TRBD2 (5 bases). Germline lookup yields CDR1 MDHEN and CDR2 SYDVKM. Trimming shortened V by 3 bases and J by 5 bases, and 14 bases separated the two germline ends. This CDR3 is built from 14 residues. CDR3 in DNA: TGTGCCAGCAGTTTCTTAAACCGGGGAGACGAGCAGTACGTC. The encoded protein is CASSFLNRGDEQYV.

The table lists this clonotype with a few counts. This chain joins TRBV7-2 and TRBJ2-1, with 13 bases that match TRBD2. The germline V gene encodes CDR1 SGHTA and CDR2 FQGNSA. The CDR3 totals 18 residues. The V segment lost 2 bases and the J segment 0 bases; nucleotides outside the gene matches: 4. For the CDR3, the DNA is TGTGCCAGCAGCTTAAGGACTAGCGGGGGCCTCTCCTACAATGAGCAGTTCTTC. Its protein is CASSLRTSGGLSYNEQFF.

This clonotype came up many times. This chain joins TRBV4-1 and TRBJ2-1, with 7 bases identical to TRBD1. V shed 2 bases, J shed 8 bases, and the junction held 3 bases outside the gene matches. The germline gives CDR1 MGHRA, CDR2 YSYEKL. This CDR3 spans 13 amino acids. The CDR3 loop is CASSQRTGHEQFF. CDR3 nucleotide sequence: TGCGCCAGCAGCCAACGGACAGGCCATGAGCAGTTCTTC.

The chain joins TRBV28 to TRBJ2-5; 11 nucleotides line up with TRBD2. J lost 3 bases, V lost 3 bases, and 3 bases had no gene match. The CDR3 runs 15 residues. Germline CDR1 and CDR2: MDHEN and SYDVKM. The CDR3 reads CASSFSGGVEETQYF. The CDR3 region has the DNA TGTGCCAGCAGTTTTAGCGGGGGGGTGGAAGAGACCCAGTACTTC.

Many counts were recorded for this clonotype. This rearrangement joins TRBV12-3 or TRBV12-4 to TRBJ1-4, with D tentatively TRBD1 (6 bases). The CDR3 loop spans 14 amino acids. The V end was cut by 6 bases, the J end by 4 bases, with 12 bases between. The CDR3 sequence: CASRGGPYNEKLFF. Here the CDR3 DNA reads TGTGCCAGCAGAGGGGGGCCCTATAATGAAAAACTGTTTTTT.

This clonotype was detected many times. The V call is TRBV7-2, the J call TRBJ2-1; 10 positions agree with TRBD2. Trimming took 7 bases from V and 7 from J; bases not matched to a gene: 7. The CDR3 runs 14 residues. Germline CDR1 is SGHTA and CDR2 is FQGNSA. CDR3 bases: TGTGCCAGCACCCCCCGGGGACTAGCGAATGAGCAGTTCTTC. Translation: CASTPRGLANEQFF. The full variable domain, rest sourced from reference TRBV7-2 and TRBJ2-1, is GAGVSQSPSNKVTEKGKDVELRCDPISGHTALYWYRQSLGQGLEFLIYFQGNSAPDKSGLPSDRFSAERTGGSVSTLTIQRTQQEDSAVYLCASTPRGLANEQFFGPGTRLTVL.

The count of this clonotype is one. Mismatch with germline at one junction end may stem from a read error. The chain combines TRBV4-1 with TRBJ1-1; 7 bases agree with TRBD1. The CDR3 length is 14 residues. CDR1 is MGHRA and CDR2 is YSYEKL in the germline V gene. This CDR3 is CASSTGAPATEASF. DNA for the CDR3: TGTGCCAGCAGCACAGGGGCGCCGGCGACTGAAGCTTCCTTT.

The table lists this clonotype with many counts. This rearrangement joins TRBV7-6 to TRBJ2-3; D is perhaps TRBD1 or TRBD2 (5 bases each). V was trimmed by 1 base and J by 2 bases, leaving 16 bases between them. Germline assignment: CDR1 SGHVS and CDR2 FNYEAQ. The CDR3 has 17 amino acids. CDR3 protein: CASSLESGTADTDTQYF. CDR3 coding DNA: TGTGCCAGCAGCTTAGAATCCGGGACGGCAGACACAGATACGCAGTATTTT.

There are a few counts of this clonotype. The chain has TRBV6-6 and TRBJ2-3; D tentatively fits TRBD1 or TRBD2 (5 bases each). The CDR3 length is 15 residues. The ends were cut back, 10 bases at V and 3 bases at J, with 20 bases in the middle. CDR1 and CDR2 from the germline V gene are MNHNY and SVGAGI (reference sequence). In DNA, the CDR3 is TGTGCCACGGGGCCGACCCAGCTTCGTACAGATACGCAGTATTTT. Protein product: CATGPTQLRTDTQYF.

The chain carries TRBV20-1 and TRBJ2-5; D is possibly TRBD2 (6 bases). This CDR3 is 14 amino acids long. Germline CDR1 and CDR2: DFQATT and SNEGSKA (reference sequence). V was cut by 0 bases and J by 3 bases, with 11 bases left in between. Written as DNA, the CDR3 is TGCAGTGCTAGAGACCGGGACTCGGAAGAGACCCAGTACTTC. As protein: CSARDRDSEETQYF.

In this sample, this clonotype turned up many times. This chain uses TRBV28 with TRBJ2-7; D may be TRBD2 (6 bases). This CDR3 is 12 amino acids long. Trimming removed 2 bases from V and 6 bases from J, with 8 bases in between. CDR1 is MDHEN, CDR2 SYDVKM, per germline. CDR3 sequence: CASSLGGAEQYV. CDR3 nucleotides: TGTGCCAGCAGTTTAGGCGGGGCCGAGCAGTACGTC.

This clonotype was observed a handful of times. The chain combines TRBV18 with TRBJ2-1, with TRBD1 matching 9 bases. V shed 4 bases, J shed 4 bases, and the junction held 11 bases outside the gene matches. The CDR3 runs to 17 residues. Germline lookup yields CDR1 KGHSH and CDR2 LQKENI. In nucleotides, the CDR3 is TGTGCCAGCTCACTTCCGGGACAGGGAATAATATACAATGAGCAGTTCTTC. Its protein product is CASSLPGQGIIYNEQFF.

The table lists this clonotype with many counts. The V call is TRBV5-6, the J call TRBJ2-7; no clear D gene. The CDR3 has 12 amino acids. Germline assignment: CDR1 SGHDT and CDR2 YYEEEE. Trimming removed 0 bases at V and 5 bases at J, with 6 bases between. The CDR3 loop is CASSLGNHEQYV. Written as DNA, the CDR3 is TGTGCCAGCAGCTTGGGGAACCACGAGCAGTACGTC.

The sample holds many counts of this clonotype. The V call is TRBV7-2, the J call TRBJ2-3; TRBD1 agrees at 8 bases. With V trimmed by 1 base and J by 0 bases, 3 bases remained unmatched. CDR1 and CDR2 from the germline V gene are SGHTA and FQGNSA. CDR3 length equals 16 residues. The CDR3 sequence: CASSLGDRRSTDTQYF. In DNA form, the CDR3 reads TGTGCCAGCAGCTTAGGGGACAGGCGTAGCACAGATACGCAGTATTTT. Complete variable domain (other parts from reference TRBV7-2 and TRBJ2-3): GAGVSQSPSNKVTEKGKDVELRCDPISGHTALYWYRQSLGQGLEFLIYFQGNSAPDKSGLPSDRFSAERTGGSVSTLTIQRTQQEDSAVYLCASSLGDRRSTDTQYFGPGTRLTVL.

V and J are TRBV28 and TRBJ1-4, with D maybe TRBD1 (5 bases). The V gene lost 6 bases and the J gene lost 5 bases, with 19 bases spanning the gap. The CDR3 runs to 16 residues. Germline assignment: CDR1 MDHEN and CDR2 SYDVKM. As DNA, the CDR3 is TGTGCCAGCAGCCTTGAACCGGGACGGATGAATGAAAAACTGTTTTTT. Protein sequence: CASSLEPGRMNEKLFF.

This chain connects TRBV7-2 to TRBJ2-3; TRBD2 matches 7 bases. Germline loops: CDR1 SGHTA, CDR2 FQGNSA. The CDR3 spans 17 residues. With V trimmed by 4 bases and J by 0 bases, 10 bases remained unmatched. The CDR3 reads CASSSLAGAGSTDTQYF. In DNA form, the CDR3 reads TGTGCCAGCAGCTCCCTGGCGGGAGCGGGGAGCACAGATACGCAGTATTTT.

This clonotype appeared many times. The rearrangement uses TRBV7-8 and TRBJ2-6, with D tentatively TRBD1 (6 bases). Trimming stripped 2 bases from V and 2 bases from J, with 13 bases between. Per germline, CDR1 SGHVS and CDR2 FQNEAQ. This CDR3 is built from 17 residues. The CDR3 sequence: CASSLKQGYAGANVLTF. As DNA, the CDR3 is TGTGCCAGCAGCTTAAAACAGGGATATGCTGGGGCCAACGTCCTGACTTTC.